Shown below are 25 T cell receptor beta chains from a single sample sequenced in a study of blood T cells in healthy people across ages. A second PCR, run for roughly 7 to 11 cycles, used a sample-barcoded 5' primer plus a J-beta primer mix. Each CDR3 protein gets one entry after TCRdb re-called the 5' RACE reads with MiXCR. The sample holds under 2 million distinct CDR3 sequences, roughly 32% seen once. The sequenced material came from blood. These receptor sequences come from a woman in her thirties in good health.

This chain links TRBV14 with TRBJ1-5, with D perhaps TRBD1 (6 bases). From germline, CDR1 is SGHDN and CDR2 FVKESK. With 1 base removed from V and 9 bases from J, the gap between germline ends came to 19 bases. The CDR3 consists of 16 residues. CDR3 sequence (DNA): TGTGCCAGCAGCCAAGGGGCCCAGGGACAAGATCGGCCCCAGCATTTT. Amino acid sequence: CASSQGAQGQDRPQHF.

V is TRBV28 and J is TRBJ2-4; 7 bases line up with TRBD2. The J call is in doubt because the DNA end fits TRBJ2-7 better. The CDR3 consists of 16 residues. Germline V gene data show CDR1 as MDHEN and CDR2 as SYDVKM. The CDR3 protein is CASSWPRASGSYEQYF. CDR3 nucleotide sequence: TGTGCCAGCAGTTGGCCCCGGGCTAGCGGTTCCTACGAGCAGTACTTC.

The V and J genes are TRBV10-2 and TRBJ2-5; D uncertain. CDR3 length: 12 amino acids. Germline-derived CDR1 and CDR2 are WSHSY and SAAADI. V lost 3 bases to trimming and J lost 3 bases, with 5 bases between them. CDR3 sequence: CASSDGEETQYF. The CDR3 DNA reads as TGCGCCAGCAGTGATGGAGAAGAGACCCAGTACTTC.

This clonotype has at least ten counts. V gene TRBV7-7 combines with J gene TRBJ2-5; D ambiguous. This CDR3 is built from 15 residues. Trimming shortened V by 5 bases and J by 5 bases, and 18 bases separated the two germline ends. The germline gives CDR1 SSHAT, CDR2 FNYEAQ (reference sequence). DNA of the CDR3: TGTGCCAGCAGCCCCGGACGCAGCTCCCGGGAGACCCAGTACTTC. It encodes CASSPGRSSRETQYF.

The table lists this clonotype with a few counts. The V call is TRBV27, the J call TRBJ2-5; maybe TRBD1 (5 bases). CDR1 and CDR2 (germline): MNHEY, SMNVEV (reference sequence). V was pared by 8 bases and J by 0 bases, with 10 bases between. This CDR3 contains 13 residues. The CDR3, as DNA: TGTGCCAGCTCACAGGCGAACCAAGAGACCCAGTACTTC. It is translated as CASSQANQETQYF.

The chain employs TRBV6-1 and TRBJ2-5, with a weak D call TRBD2 (5 bases). Germline V gene lookup returns CDR1 MNHNS and CDR2 SASEGT. CDR3 length: 14 residues. Trimming shortened V by 7 bases and J by 0 bases, and 12 bases separated the two germline ends. Written as DNA, the CDR3 is TGTGCCAGCACAGGAGGATCCTACCAAGAGACCCAGTACTTC. This sequence encodes CASTGGSYQETQYF.

The chain is built from TRBV4-1 and TRBJ2-7, with D unresolved. This CDR3 has 13 residues. V was cut by 3 bases and J by 4 bases, with 10 bases left in between. Per the germline V gene, CDR1 is MGHRA and CDR2 is YSYEKL. CDR3 sequence (DNA): TGCGCCAGCAGCCAGTGGGCGCAATACGAGCAGTACTTC. Encoded protein: CASSQWAQYEQYF.

The rearrangement uses TRBV20-1 and TRBJ2-1; TRBD2 aligns across 7 bases. The ends lost 3 bases at V and 9 bases at J; junction bases unmatched: 8. Germline V gene sequence: CDR1 DFQATT, CDR2 SNEGSKA (reference sequence). CDR3 size: 13 residues. The CDR3 loop reads CSARPRLAFEQFF. CDR3 nucleotides: TGCAGTGCTAGGCCCCGACTAGCTTTTGAGCAGTTCTTC.

The rearrangement uses TRBV3-1 and TRBJ1-2; D is unclear. From germline, CDR1 is LGHDT and CDR2 YNNKEL (reference sequence). Deletions cut 0 bases from V and 10 bases from J, with 6 bases between. The CDR3 consists of 11 residues. DNA of the CDR3: TGTGCCAGCAGCCAAGATTGGGTCTACACCTTC. Its translation is CASSQDWVYTF.

In this sample, this clonotype turned up a few times. This chain uses TRBV13 with TRBJ2-3, with unresolved D. V lost 5 bases to trimming and J lost 7 bases, with 10 bases between them. The CDR3 runs to 12 residues. CDR1 PRHDT and CDR2 FYEKMQ come from the germline V gene (reference sequence). The CDR3 is CASSNLDYTQYF. The CDR3 DNA is TGTGCCAGCAGCAACCTAGATTATACGCAGTATTTT. Full variable domain (remainder filled in from reference TRBV13 and TRBJ2-3): AAGVIQSPRHLIKEKRETATLKCYPIPRHDTVYWYQQGPGQDPQFLISFYEKMQSDKGSIPDRFSAQQFSDYHSELNMSSLELGDSALYFCASSNLDYTQYFGPGTRLTVL.

Note on this clonotype: This may come from a read error, since a much larger clone is one base off. The chain carries TRBV6-1 and TRBJ1-2, with D hard to call. Germline CDR1 reads MNHNS; CDR2 reads SASEGT. This CDR3 region has 11 residues. CDR3 nucleotides: TGTGTCAGCAGTGAAACAGCCACCCCCACCTTC. This encodes CVSSETATPTF.

The sample holds a few counts of this clonotype. The gene calls are TRBV29-1 and TRBJ2-2; D is uncertain. Trimming shortened V by 4 bases and J by 1 base, and 4 bases separated the two germline ends. CDR1 and CDR2 (germline): SQVTM, ANQGSEA. The CDR3 runs 12 residues. Here the CDR3 DNA reads TGCAGCGTTGTCTTGAACACCGGGGAGCTGTTTTTT. Amino acids: CSVVLNTGELFF.

The chain carries TRBV6-1 and TRBJ2-1; possibly TRBD1 for D (6 bases). The V and J ends lost 6 bases and 11 bases respectively, with 11 bases between them. The CDR3 spans 11 residues. Germline-derived CDR1 and CDR2 are MNHNS and SASEGT. DNA for the CDR3: TGTGCCAGCAGAAGGGACACTAAGCAGTTCTTC. Encoded protein: CASRRDTKQFF.

This chain uses TRBV20-1 with TRBJ2-7; 7 bases agree with TRBD1. This CDR3 comprises 15 residues. Germline CDR1 is DFQATT and CDR2 is SNEGSKA (reference sequence). The ends lost 0 bases at V and 3 bases at J; junction bases unmatched: 8. The CDR3 nucleotides read TGCAGTGCTAGAGATTGGAAGGGGGCGGTCTACGAGCAGTACTTC. This encodes CSARDWKGAVYEQYF.

V usage is TRBV10-3 and J usage is TRBJ1-1; 7 bases map to TRBD1. The junction had 1 base not matched to a gene; V was cut back by 2 bases and J by 4 bases. Germline lookup yields CDR1 ENHRY and CDR2 SYGVKD. This CDR3 is 13 amino acids long. The CDR3 loop is CAISEDRATEAFF. The DNA for the CDR3 is TGTGCCATCAGTGAGGACAGGGCCACTGAAGCTTTCTTT.

In its sample, this clonotype was seen a few times. The V call is TRBV6-2 or TRBV6-3, the J call TRBJ1-2; D not resolved. From germline, CDR1 is MNHEY and CDR2 SVGEGT. The germline V and J ends were trimmed by 7 bases and 1 base, with 19 bases remaining between them. CDR3 length equals 16 residues. CDR3 in amino acids: CASTHAGTKINYGYTF. In DNA, the CDR3 is TGTGCCAGCACCCACGCGGGAACGAAAATTAACTATGGCTACACCTTC.

The table lists this clonotype with a few counts. The chain is built from TRBV20-1 and TRBJ2-5; the match to TRBD2 covers 9 bases. CDR3 length equals 16 residues. J lost 5 bases, V lost 5 bases, and 15 bases had no gene match. CDR1 and CDR2 (germline): DFQATT, SNEGSKA (reference sequence). The CDR3 loop is CSAPPEGLAVRETQYF. CDR3 sequence (DNA): TGCAGTGCTCCCCCGGAGGGACTAGCTGTCCGCGAGACCCAGTACTTC.

This clonotype came up a few times. The chain has TRBV29-1 and TRBJ2-3; TRBD2 aligns across 10 bases. Germline CDR1 is SQVTM and CDR2 is ANQGSEA. V was pared by 4 bases and J by 4 bases, with 5 bases of the junction left unmatched. CDR3 length: 14 residues. CDR3 coding DNA: TGCAGCGTTGCAAGCGGGAGGGTCGCAGATACGCAGTATTTT. This codes for CSVASGRVADTQYF.

CDR3 residues: CATSRDRFSYNEQFF. The CDR3 DNA reads as TGTGCCACCAGCAGAGATCGGTTTTCCTACAATGAGCAGTTCTTC. J is TRBJ2-1 and V is TRBV15; D gene uncertain. Germline CDR1 and CDR2: LNHNV and YYDKDF (reference sequence). Trimming took 0 bases from V and 1 from J, leaving 7 bases between them. CDR3 length: 15 amino acids.

In this sample, this clonotype turned up a few times. The chain's CDR3 is CASSLWVAGDNEQFF. Written as DNA, the CDR3 is TGTGCCAGCAGTTTGTGGGTAGCGGGAGACAATGAGCAGTTCTTC. V usage is TRBV28 and J usage is TRBJ2-1, with 9 bases that match TRBD2. Per germline, CDR1 MDHEN and CDR2 SYDVKM. Trimming took 3 bases from V and 5 from J; bases not matched to a gene: 5. This CDR3 comprises 15 residues.

This rearrangement joins TRBV27 to TRBJ2-2; D is perhaps TRBD1 (5 bases). The ends were cut back, 11 bases at V and 0 bases at J, with 10 bases in the middle. This CDR3 is 13 amino acids long. The germline CDR1 and CDR2 sequences are MNHEY and SMNVEV (reference sequence). The CDR3 bases are TGTGCCTCAGGGTTTACGAACACCGGGGAGCTGTTTTTT. Translated, it gives CASGFTNTGELFF.

This clonotype was detected ten times or more. This sequence joins TRBV27 and TRBJ2-1; TRBD1 or TRBD2 may be the D gene (7 bases each). Trimming removed 4 bases at V and 8 bases at J, with 18 bases between. The CDR3 is 15 residues long. The V gene's germline CDR1 is MNHEY and CDR2 SMNVEV (reference sequence). The chain's CDR3 is CASSSTGAGVDEQFF. As DNA, the CDR3 is TGTGCCAGCAGTTCAACAGGGGCGGGGGTCGATGAGCAGTTCTTC.

This chain joins TRBV20-1 and TRBJ2-5; D not resolved. The germline CDR1 and CDR2 sequences are DFQATT and SNEGSKA (reference sequence). This CDR3 contains 16 residues. The V end lost 0 bases, the J end lost 5 bases, and 19 bases lay between the germline ends. The CDR3 DNA reads as TGCAGTGCTAGAGATGTATCGGACCTCGTAGGGGAGACCCAGTACTTC. Protein product: CSARDVSDLVGETQYF.

The V gene is TRBV4-2, the J gene TRBJ2-7; unclear D gene. This CDR3 spans 16 amino acids. Trimming took 3 bases from V and 3 from J, leaving 18 bases between them. CDR1 is LGHNA and CDR2 is YNFKEQ in the germline V gene. For the CDR3, the DNA is TGTGCCAGCAGCCATTCCTGGACCGGACGACGCTACGAGCAGTACTTC. Encoded protein: CASSHSWTGRRYEQYF.

V usage is TRBV2 and J usage is TRBJ1-1; TRBD1 matches at 8 bases. The ends lost 3 bases at V and 7 bases at J; junction bases unmatched: 7. Germline lookup yields CDR1 SNHLY and CDR2 FYNNEI. The CDR3 sequence is 14 residues long. The CDR3 DNA follows: TGTGCCAGCAGTGACCAGGGGGCGAAGATTGAAGCTTTCTTT. This gives the protein CASSDQGAKIEAFF.